This T cell receptor beta chain was recovered during a study of beta chain features in type 1 diabetes. Study-wide results and caveats: Shortening of TCRB CDR3s, moderate but significant, appeared in all four CD4+ subsets of Type 1 diabetes patients.

cDNA synthesis used the whole RNA isolate, giving expressed TCRB sequences. Assay used: immunoSEQ multiplex PCR; TCRdb lists only in-frame clones, some missing. Among roughly 150,000 clones listed, over 6% were seen once. This CDR3 is 14 amino acids long. V lost 6 bases and J lost 1, with 13 bases in between. Germline assignment: CDR1 SQVTM and CDR2 ANQGSEA. About this clone: The antigen is unknown.

Sequenced sample: central memory CD4+ T cells from blood. The receptor comes from a man in his late teens or twenties with type 1 diabetes. The chain combines TRBV29-1 with TRBJ1-3; D remains unclear. CDR3 in amino acids: CSVRLIASGNTIYF. DNA for the CDR3: TGCAGCGTCCGGTTAATCGCTTCTGGAAACACCATATATTTT. Supplemented by reference TRBV29-1 and TRBJ1-3, the full variable domain reads SAVISQKPSRDICQRGTSLTIQCQVDSQVTMMFWYRQQPGQSLTLIATANQGSEATYESGFVIDKFPISRPNLTFSTLTVSNMSPEDSSIYLCSVRLIASGNTIYFGEGSWLTVV.